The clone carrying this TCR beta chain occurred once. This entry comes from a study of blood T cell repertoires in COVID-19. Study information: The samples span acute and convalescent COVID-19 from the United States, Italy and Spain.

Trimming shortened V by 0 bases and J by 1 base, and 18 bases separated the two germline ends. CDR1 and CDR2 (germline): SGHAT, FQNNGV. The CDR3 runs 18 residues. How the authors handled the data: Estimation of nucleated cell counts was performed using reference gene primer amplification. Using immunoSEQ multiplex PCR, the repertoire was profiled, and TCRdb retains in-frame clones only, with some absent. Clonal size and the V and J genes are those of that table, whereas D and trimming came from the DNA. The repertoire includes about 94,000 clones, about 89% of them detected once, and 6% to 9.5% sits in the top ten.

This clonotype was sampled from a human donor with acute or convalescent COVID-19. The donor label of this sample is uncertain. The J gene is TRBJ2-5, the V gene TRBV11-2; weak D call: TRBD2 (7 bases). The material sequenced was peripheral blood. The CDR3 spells CASSLDLLRGAIQETQYF. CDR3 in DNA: TGTGCCAGCAGCTTAGACCTTCTCCGGGGGGCGATCCAAGAGACCCAGTACTTC.